These 29 T cell receptor beta chains were all obtained from the same sample, sequenced in a study of cytomegalovirus exposure and HLA in healthy donors. Primers: 60 Vbeta forward and 13 Jbeta reverse. The protocol was immunoSEQ multiplex PCR, while the TCRdb copy is restricted to in-frame clones and leaves out a portion. The table lists approximately 120,000 clones, more than 75% of them singletons. Sequencing was performed on PBMCs. These receptors came from a man aged 18 to 29 in good health and CMV-seronegative.

The chain is built from TRBV5-1 and TRBJ1-1; no definite D call. CDR1 is SGHRS and CDR2 is YFSETQ in the germline V gene. The V end was cut by 2 bases, the J end by 5 bases, with 19 bases between. This CDR3 spans 16 amino acids. CDR3 nucleotides: TGCGCCAGCAGCTTAGAGGAGGGCGTTTTAGGGACTGAAGCTTTCTTT. It encodes CASSLEEGVLGTEAFF.

This chain links TRBV18 with TRBJ2-2; 9 bases line up with TRBD1. The germline CDR1 and CDR2 sequences are KGHSH and LQKENI. The CDR3 length is 15 residues. J gave up 4 bases and V 4 bases, and 4 bases lay outside the gene matches. The CDR3 protein is CASSRGTGSTGELFF. Here the CDR3 DNA reads TGTGCCAGCTCACGCGGGACAGGGAGCACCGGGGAGCTGTTTTTT.

This chain links TRBV9 with TRBJ2-7, with a possible D match to TRBD2 (6 bases). CDR3 size: 16 residues. V was shortened by 0 bases and J by 7 bases, with 20 bases between the two germline ends. Germline V lookup: CDR1 SGDLS, CDR2 YYNGEE. CDR3 sequence reads: CASSVATGVSEREQYF. Written as DNA, the CDR3 is TGTGCCAGCAGCGTAGCTACGGGGGTATCCGAGAGGGAGCAGTACTTC. Filled out from reference TRBV9 and TRBJ2-7, the complete variable domain reads DSGVTQTPKHLITATGQRVTLRCSPRSGDLSVYWYQQSLDQGLQFLIQYYNGEERAKGNILERFSAQQFPDLHSELNLSSLELGDSALYFCASSVATGVSEREQYFGPGTRLTVT.

This clone appeared once. The chain uses TRBV5-4 and TRBJ2-7; tentative D call: TRBD1 (6 bases). The germline V gene has CDR1 SGHNT and CDR2 YYREEE (reference sequence). The CDR3 contains 15 residues. V was shortened by 0 bases and J by 0 bases, with 10 bases between the two germline ends. The CDR3 spells CASSLGGTLSYEQYF. In DNA, the CDR3 is TGTGCCAGCAGCTTGGGGGGGACACTCTCCTACGAGCAGTACTTC.

This clone has only one observation. This chain links TRBV6-4 with TRBJ1-1; possibly TRBD1 for D (5 bases). Trimming took 5 bases from V and 3 from J, leaving 13 bases between them. Germline CDR1 and CDR2: MRHNA and SNTAGT. CDR3 length equals 14 residues. The CDR3: CASSRYRGDTEAFF. CDR3 DNA sequence: TGTGCCAGCAGTAGATATAGGGGTGACACTGAAGCTTTCTTT.

The CDR3 region is CASSPRDGNYGYTF. For the CDR3, the DNA is TGTGCCAGCAGTCCGCGCGACGGGAACTATGGCTACACCTTC. This chain connects TRBV6-6 to TRBJ1-2; D unresolved. Trimming stripped 5 bases from V and 2 bases from J, with 12 bases between. Germline lookup yields CDR1 MNHNY and CDR2 SVGAGI (reference sequence). CDR3 size: 14 residues.

V is TRBV9 and J is TRBJ2-1; tentatively, D is TRBD1 (6 bases). This CDR3 is 13 amino acids long. Trimming removed 2 bases at V and 9 bases at J, with 12 bases between. The germline gives CDR1 SGDLS, CDR2 YYNGEE. The DNA for the CDR3 is TGTGCCAGCAGCGTGCACAGGGAAGGTGAGCAGTTCTTC. It is translated as CASSVHREGEQFF.

The CDR3 spells CASSPDRRTNYGYTF. CDR3 coding DNA: TGTGCCAGCAGCCCCGACAGGAGAACTAACTATGGCTACACCTTC. The chain joins TRBV5-6 to TRBJ1-2; D is possibly TRBD1 (6 bases). There are 15 residues in the CDR3. V was shortened by 4 bases and J by 0 bases, with 13 bases between the two germline ends. Germline CDR1 and CDR2: SGHDT and YYEEEE. The full variable domain, its missing parts supplied by reference TRBV5-6 and TRBJ1-2, is DAGVTQSPTHLIKTRGQQVTLRCSPKSGHDTVSWYQQALGQGPQFIFQYYEEEERQRGNFPDRFSGHQFPNYSSELNVNALLLGDSALYLCASSPDRRTNYGYTFGSGTRLTVV.

The chain couples TRBV6-6 to TRBJ1-2; tentatively, D is TRBD1 (5 bases). The CDR3 runs 13 residues. CDR1 MNHNY and CDR2 SVGAGI come from the germline V gene (reference sequence). V gave up 8 bases and J gave up 3 bases, with 13 bases separating them. CDR3 bases: TGTGCCAGCGAGTCGGACAACGACTATGGCTACACCTTC. Its protein is CASESDNDYGYTF.

This rearrangement joins TRBV27 to TRBJ1-5; D call uncertain. Trimming took 4 bases from V and 1 from J, leaving 8 bases between them. The length of the CDR3 is 14 residues. In germline, CDR1 is MNHEY, CDR2 SMNVEV (reference sequence). This CDR3 is CASSYSSSNQPQHF. Written as DNA, the CDR3 is TGTGCCAGCAGTTACAGCTCCAGCAATCAGCCCCAGCATTTT.

The chain has TRBV4-1 and TRBJ2-1; a weak D match, TRBD2 (5 bases). Germline CDR1 MGHRA, CDR2 YSYEKL. The CDR3 has 17 amino acids. V was clipped by 1 base and J by 0 bases, with 13 bases between them. CDR3: CASSQGADTSSYNEQFF. The DNA for the CDR3 is TGCGCCAGCAGCCAAGGGGCGGATACTAGCTCCTACAATGAGCAGTTCTTC.

The genes are TRBV5-6 and TRBJ2-5, with D tentatively TRBD1 (6 bases). CDR1 and CDR2 from the germline V gene are SGHDT and YYEEEE. Between the trimmed V and J ends, which lost 6 bases and 9 bases, there was a span of 21 bases. This CDR3 region has 14 residues. CDR3 amino acids: CASTNWGVGAAQYF. As DNA, the CDR3 is TGTGCCAGCACCAATTGGGGTGTGGGGGCAGCCCAGTACTTC.

This clone showed up just a few times. V gene TRBV4-2 combines with J gene TRBJ2-7, with a tentative D call TRBD2 (5 bases). Germline CDR1 reads LGHNA; CDR2 reads YNFKEQ. The V gene lost 0 bases and the J gene lost 0 bases, with 12 bases spanning the gap. This CDR3 spans 16 amino acids. The CDR3, as DNA: TGTGCCAGCAGCCAAGAAGCGCCTGGGAGCTCCTACGAGCAGTACTTC. It yields the protein CASSQEAPGSSYEQYF.

V and J are TRBV25-1 and TRBJ2-5, with a possible D match to TRBD1 (5 bases). Germline V gene lookup returns CDR1 MGHDK and CDR2 SYGVNS. The CDR3 runs 13 residues. Deletions cut 1 base from V and 2 bases from J, with 5 bases between. For the CDR3, the DNA is TGTGCCAGCAGTGAATCAGGGCAAGAGACCCAGTACTTC. Its translation: CASSESGQETQYF.

This chain joins TRBV20-1 and TRBJ1-6; D remains unclear. CDR1 DFQATT and CDR2 SNEGSKA come from the germline V gene (reference sequence). The CDR3 length is 11 residues. V dropped 0 bases and J dropped 15 bases, with 9 bases sitting between them. CDR3 residues: CSARDQLLLHF. In nucleotides, the CDR3 is TGCAGTGCTAGAGACCAACTACTCCTCCACTTT.

The chain is built from TRBV18 and TRBJ2-1; D is perhaps TRBD2 (5 bases). Germline-derived CDR1 and CDR2 are KGHSH and LQKENI. V dropped 4 bases and J dropped 6 bases, with 19 bases sitting between them. This CDR3 is 16 amino acids long. CDR3 region: CASSLNPGFRRNEQFF. The DNA of the CDR3 is TGTGCCAGCTCACTCAACCCGGGATTCAGGCGCAATGAGCAGTTCTTC.

The chain has TRBV7-2 and TRBJ1-5; 7 positions agree with TRBD1. The CDR3 totals 13 residues. Trimming at V came to 5 bases and at J to 7 bases, leaving 5 bases not matched to a gene. Germline lookup yields CDR1 SGHTA and CDR2 FQGNSA. CDR3 nucleotide sequence: TGTGCCAGCAGCACCGACAGGGTGCAGCCCCAGCATTTT. Amino acids: CASSTDRVQPQHF.

A single count supports this clone. J is TRBJ1-2 and V is TRBV9; D remains unclear. Trimming left V 4 bases short and J 8 bases short, with 12 bases between. CDR1 is SGDLS and CDR2 is YYNGEE in the germline V gene. This CDR3 spans 12 amino acids. This chain's CDR3 is CASSFSSGGYTF. The CDR3 DNA reads TGTGCCAGCAGCTTTAGCTCGGGGGGCTACACCTTC.

DNA of the CDR3: TGTGCCAGCAGCCCCTCCGGGGAGACCCAGTACTTC. Amino acids: CASSPSGETQYF. J is TRBJ2-5 and V is TRBV7-7; no definite D call. Trimming stripped 5 bases from V and 5 bases from J, with 9 bases between. The CDR3 has 12 residues. CDR1 and CDR2 (germline): SSHAT, FNYEAQ (reference sequence).

The rearrangement links TRBV11-1 to TRBJ2-1; possible D gene TRBD1, 5 bases. CDR1 and CDR2 (germline): SGHAT, FQDESV (reference sequence). The V and J ends lost 6 bases and 4 bases respectively, with 16 bases between them. This CDR3 has 15 amino acids. For the CDR3, the DNA is TGTGCCAGCAGTCCTAGGGGTGTTGGGTACAATGAGCAGTTCTTC. Its translation: CASSPRGVGYNEQFF.

The chain uses TRBV10-3 and TRBJ1-1; D is perhaps TRBD1 (6 bases). Trimming pared 3 bases from V and 1 base from J, leaving 12 bases between. Germline V lookup: CDR1 ENHRY, CDR2 SYGVKD. The CDR3 has 15 residues. CDR3: CAISDAKDRNTEAFF. The CDR3 DNA follows: TGTGCCATCAGTGATGCTAAGGACAGGAACACTGAAGCTTTCTTT.

This chain uses TRBV4-2 with TRBJ2-7, with D possibly being TRBD2 (5 bases). The CDR3 loop spans 13 amino acids. In germline, CDR1 is LGHNA, CDR2 YNFKEQ. Trimming pared 8 bases from V and 6 bases from J, leaving 17 bases between. CDR3 in DNA: TGTGCCAGCGGGGAGAGGGAAGGTCTCGAGCAGTACTTC. This sequence encodes CASGEREGLEQYF.

The V call is TRBV11-3, the J call TRBJ2-3, with D tentatively TRBD2 (6 bases). Trimming pared 5 bases from V and 0 bases from J, leaving 9 bases between. This CDR3 contains 14 residues. Germline CDR1 is SGHNT and CDR2 is YENEEA. CDR3 residues: CASSQGLSTDTQYF. CDR3 bases: TGTGCCAGCAGCCAGGGACTGAGCACAGATACGCAGTATTTT.

The CDR3 DNA reads as TGTGCCAGCAGCTTAGAAGTCGGTGGAAGGGGTAGGGGCTACACCTTC. It codes for CASSLEVGGRGRGYTF. The genes are TRBV7-9 and TRBJ1-2; tentative D call: TRBD1 (5 bases). Germline V gene data show CDR1 as SEHNR and CDR2 as FQNEAQ (reference sequence). Trimming cost V 1 base and J 8 bases, with 20 bases left between them. The CDR3 is made up of 16 amino acids. Using reference TRBV7-9 and TRBJ1-2 for the parts outside the CDR3, the full variable domain is DTGVSQNPRHKITKRGQNVTFRCDPISEHNRLYWYRQTLGQGPEFLTYFQNEAQLEKSRLLSDRFSAERPKGSFSTLEIQRTEQGDSAMYLCASSLEVGGRGRGYTFGSGTRLTVV.

V is TRBV5-4 and J is TRBJ1-2, with TRBD1 as a possible D gene (5 bases). The length of the CDR3 is 15 residues. Germline CDR1 and CDR2: SGHNT and YYREEE (reference sequence). V lost 4 bases to trimming and J lost 8 bases, with 21 bases between them. CDR3 sequence reads: CASSRTAGTGEGYTF. The CDR3 region has the DNA TGTGCCAGCAGCCGTACGGCCGGGACGGGGGAGGGCTACACCTTC.

This clone appeared a few times. V gene TRBV7-3 combines with J gene TRBJ1-2; D is unclear. V lost 0 bases and J lost 3, with 20 bases in between. The CDR3 totals 18 residues. Germline-derived CDR1 and CDR2 are SGHTA and FQGTGA. As DNA, the CDR3 is TGTGCCAGCAGCTTAACACGTTCTACCCCATTTACAGACTATGGCTACACCTTC. This codes for CASSLTRSTPFTDYGYTF.

This sequence joins TRBV19 and TRBJ1-6; 8 bases map to TRBD1. CDR1 LNHDA and CDR2 SQIVND come from the germline V gene (reference sequence). This CDR3 comprises 14 residues. Trimming cost V 4 bases and J 10 bases; bases outside gene matches: 6. CDR3 region: CASSSYRGDSPLHF. The CDR3 DNA reads TGTGCCAGTAGTAGCTACAGGGGGGACTCACCCCTCCACTTT.

This chain links TRBV11-2 with TRBJ2-3; 13 bases agree with TRBD2. The CDR3 contains 16 residues. Germline V lookup: CDR1 SGHAT, CDR2 FQNNGV. J gave up 3 bases and V 5 bases, and 5 bases lay outside the gene matches. DNA for the CDR3: TGTGCCAGCAGCCCCAGACTAGCGGGGGGAACAGATACGCAGTATTTT. Translation gives CASSPRLAGGTDTQYF.

The chain joins TRBV5-1 to TRBJ2-5; possibly TRBD1 or TRBD2 for D (5 bases each). The J call could be wrong; TRBJ2-7 is a better fit for the DNA end. Germline CDR1 SGHRS, CDR2 YFSETQ. CDR3 length: 16 residues. The CDR3 DNA reads as TGCGCCAGCAGCTTGGGAGGGGCGCCTGGGCGGGACGAGCAGTACTTC. Its protein is CASSLGGAPGRDEQYF.